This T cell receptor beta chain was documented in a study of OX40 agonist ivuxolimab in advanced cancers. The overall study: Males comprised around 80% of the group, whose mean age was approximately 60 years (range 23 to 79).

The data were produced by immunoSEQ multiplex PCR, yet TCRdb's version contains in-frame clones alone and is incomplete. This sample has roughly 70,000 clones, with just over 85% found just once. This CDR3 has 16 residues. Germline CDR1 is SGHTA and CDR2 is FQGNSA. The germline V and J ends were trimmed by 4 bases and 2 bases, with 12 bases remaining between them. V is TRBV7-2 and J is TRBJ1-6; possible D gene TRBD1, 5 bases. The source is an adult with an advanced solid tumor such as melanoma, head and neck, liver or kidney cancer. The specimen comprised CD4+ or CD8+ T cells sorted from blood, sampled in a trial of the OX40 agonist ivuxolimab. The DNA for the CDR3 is TGTGCCAGCAGCTCGGGGGTTATCCCCTATAATTCACCCCTCCACTTT. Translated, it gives CASSSGVIPYNSPLHF.